What follows are 24 T cell receptor beta chains derived from one specimen sequenced in a study of OX40 agonist ivuxolimab in advanced cancers. The library came from the immunoSEQ multiplex PCR assay. TCRdb limited this immuneACCESS table to in-frame rearrangements with V and J called. A share of clones is missing; checked studies link under half to unresolved V genes, and the rest is unexplained. The sample data list about 46,000 clones, and roughly 86% of these were observed just once. 11% of the sample goes to the ten largest clones. Material: CD4+ or CD8+ T cells sorted from blood, obtained in a trial of the OX40 agonist ivuxolimab. The receptors originated from an adult with an advanced solid tumor such as melanoma, head and neck, liver or kidney cancer.

The chain combines TRBV4-1 with TRBJ2-2; D call uncertain. V gave up 0 bases and J gave up 5 bases, with 13 bases separating them. CDR1 is MGHRA and CDR2 is YSYEKL in the germline V gene. The CDR3 length is 16 residues. CDR3 residues: CASSQDLALGTGELFF. The CDR3 nucleotides read TGCGCCAGCAGCCAAGATCTTGCCCTAGGGACCGGGGAGCTGTTTTTT.

This chain connects TRBV30 to TRBJ1-5; D remains unclear. With 3 bases removed from V and 7 bases from J, the gap between germline ends came to 10 bases. The CDR3 consists of 12 residues. CDR1 and CDR2 (germline): GTSNPN, SVGIG (reference sequence). CDR3 region: CAWSEGGQPQHF. DNA of the CDR3: TGTGCCTGGAGCGAGGGTGGCCAGCCCCAGCATTTT.

This clone was recorded a few times. CDR3 amino acids: CASRPGTVADIQYF. CDR3 DNA sequence: TGTGCCAGCAGGCCCGGGACAGTCGCGGACATTCAGTACTTC. The V gene is TRBV7-9, the J gene TRBJ2-4; 7 bases map to TRBD1. CDR3 length equals 14 residues. V lost 6 bases to trimming and J lost 8 bases; unmatched junction nucleotides: 10. Germline V gives CDR1 SEHNR, CDR2 FQNEAQ (reference sequence).

V gene TRBV7-7 combines with J gene TRBJ2-5, with D perhaps TRBD1 or TRBD2 (5 bases each). This CDR3 comprises 15 residues. Trimming took off 3 bases at V and 2 bases at J, with 13 bases between the two ends. The germline V gene has CDR1 SSHAT and CDR2 FNYEAQ (reference sequence). The CDR3 region has the DNA TGTGCCAGCAGCTTGGCCGGTGGGGGACAAGAGACCCAGTACTTC. Translation gives CASSLAGGGQETQYF. Full variable domain (rest looked up from reference TRBV7-7 and TRBJ2-5): GAGVSQSPRYKVTKRGQDVTLRCDPISSHATLYWYQQALGQGPEFLTYFNYEAQPDKSGLPSDRFSAERPEGSISTLTIQRTEQRDSAMYRCASSLAGGGQETQYFGPGTRLLVL.

On this clone: Relative to the germline gene, one junction end is altered; a read error may explain this. The identical CDR3 is also encoded by other nucleotide sequences in the sample. The chain uses TRBV19 and TRBJ2-1; TRBD2 aligns across 8 bases. Germline values: CDR1 LNHDA, CDR2 SQIVND (reference sequence). This CDR3 comprises 18 residues. CDR3 nucleotide sequence: TGTGCCAGTAGTATACGGCGGGAGGATGCGAGCTCCTACAATGAGCAATTCTTC. Amino acids: CASSIRREDASSYNEQFF.

The rearrangement joins TRBV11-2 to TRBJ1-2, with D tentatively TRBD1 (6 bases). V was shortened by 5 bases and J by 2 bases, with 15 bases between the two germline ends. CDR1 SGHAT and CDR2 FQNNGV come from the germline V gene. This CDR3 has 15 residues. The CDR3 loop reads CASSPVFDRNYGYTF. DNA of the CDR3: TGTGCCAGCAGCCCCGTCTTTGACAGGAACTATGGCTACACCTTC. The full variable domain, rest sourced from reference TRBV11-2 and TRBJ1-2, is EAGVAQSPRYKIIEKRQSVAFWCNPISGHATLYWYQQILGQGPKLLIQFQNNGVVDDSQLPKDRFSAERLKGVDSTLKIQPAKLEDSAVYLCASSPVFDRNYGYTFGSGTRLTVV.

CDR3 nucleotide sequence: TGTGCCAGCAGCTTGGTGGGCGGGGCGCCCTACAATGAGCAGTTCTTC. This gives the protein CASSLVGGAPYNEQFF. V usage is TRBV5-4 and J usage is TRBJ2-1; tentatively, D is TRBD2 (6 bases). This CDR3 has 16 residues. The germline V gene has CDR1 SGHNT and CDR2 YYREEE (reference sequence). V dropped 0 bases and J dropped 2 bases, with 12 bases sitting between them.

This chain joins TRBV10-3 and TRBJ1-5; D is uncertain. Trimming shortened V by 2 bases and J by 5 bases, and 13 bases separated the two germline ends. The length of the CDR3 is 15 residues. CDR1 and CDR2 (germline): ENHRY, SYGVKD. The CDR3 reads CAISEAPAGDQPQHF. The CDR3 region has the DNA TGTGCCATCAGTGAGGCCCCCGCGGGTGATCAGCCCCAGCATTTT.

The rearrangement links TRBV11-2 to TRBJ1-2; the D gene is possibly TRBD1 (5 bases). Germline-derived CDR1 and CDR2 are SGHAT and FQNNGV. V was clipped by 4 bases and J by 4 bases, with 13 bases between them. The CDR3 contains 14 residues. The CDR3 protein is CASSSVTEFYGYTF. The CDR3 DNA sequence: TGTGCCAGCAGCTCCGTGACAGAATTCTATGGCTACACCTTC.

The chain carries TRBV19 and TRBJ2-7; 10 nucleotides line up with TRBD1. The CDR3 is made up of 14 amino acids. Looked up from germline, CDR1 is LNHDA and CDR2 is SQIVND (reference sequence). The junction had 6 bases not matched to a gene; V was cut back by 6 bases and J by 4 bases. The CDR3 is CASSLTGGLYEQYF. The CDR3, as DNA: TGTGCCAGTAGCCTGACAGGGGGCCTGTACGAGCAGTACTTC.

V usage is TRBV25-1 and J usage is TRBJ2-1, with D perhaps TRBD1 (6 bases). Per the germline V gene, CDR1 is MGHDK and CDR2 is SYGVNS. This CDR3 is built from 15 residues. V lost 2 bases, J lost 6 bases, and 14 bases lay in between. CDR3 residues: CASSERSAGVNEQFF. CDR3 sequence (DNA): TGTGCCAGCAGTGAACGGTCGGCAGGGGTCAATGAGCAGTTCTTC.

The genes are TRBV7-6 and TRBJ2-7; the D gene could be TRBD1 or TRBD2 (5 bases each). With 4 bases removed from V and 5 bases from J, the gap between germline ends came to 15 bases. CDR3 length equals 14 residues. CDR1 and CDR2 (germline): SGHVS, FNYEAQ. CDR3 region: CASSSGTPRDEQYF. The DNA of the CDR3 is TGTGCCAGCAGCTCCGGGACCCCCCGGGACGAGCAGTACTTC.

The chain recombines TRBV13 with TRBJ1-1, with D possibly being TRBD1 (5 bases). V gave up 2 bases and J gave up 3 bases, with 13 bases separating them. CDR3 length equals 15 residues. Germline CDR1 reads PRHDT; CDR2 reads FYEKMQ (reference sequence). CDR3 in amino acids: CASSLIDSFDTEAFF. In DNA, the CDR3 is TGTGCCAGCAGCTTAATCGACAGTTTTGACACTGAAGCTTTCTTT.

As regards this clone: Other DNA sequences from this sample encode an identical CDR3 as well. V usage is TRBV19 and J usage is TRBJ2-1; 8 bases are a match to TRBD2. V was clipped by 2 bases and J by 0 bases; unmatched bases: 9. CDR1 and CDR2 (germline): LNHDA, SQIVND (reference sequence). This CDR3 region has 18 residues. CDR3 sequence reads: CASSIRREDASSYNEQFF. DNA for the CDR3: TGTGCCAGTAGTATACGGCGGGAGGATGCGAGCTCCTACAATGAGCAGTTCTTC.

This chain joins TRBV30 and TRBJ2-7; D is possibly TRBD2 (5 bases). V shed 0 bases and J shed 4 bases, with 19 bases lying between them. The CDR3 has 16 residues. The germline CDR1 and CDR2 sequences are GTSNPN and SVGIG (reference sequence). Written as DNA, the CDR3 is TGTGCCTGGAGTGTGCTCATCTACGGGGTAGGGTACGAGCAGTACTTC. Residues: CAWSVLIYGVGYEQYF.

The chain links TRBV7-9 to TRBJ1-1; D remains unclear. Germline V lookup: CDR1 SEHNR, CDR2 FQNEAQ (reference sequence). V shed 8 bases and J shed 1 base, with 5 bases lying between them. This CDR3 has 11 amino acids. This CDR3 is CASSGNTEAFF. In DNA, the CDR3 is TGTGCCAGCTCAGGGAACACTGAAGCTTTCTTT.

CDR3 residues: CASSPAGGEETQYF. In DNA, the CDR3 is TGTGCCAGCAGCCCAGCAGGGGGAGAAGAGACCCAGTACTTC. The genes are TRBV7-9 and TRBJ2-5; 7 nucleotides align to TRBD1. CDR3 length: 14 residues. The germline gives CDR1 SEHNR, CDR2 FQNEAQ (reference sequence). The V gene end was trimmed by 5 bases and the J gene end by 3 bases; junction bases not matched to a gene: 6.

The chain has TRBV6-5 and TRBJ2-1, with TRBD1 as a possible D gene (5 bases). This CDR3 has 15 residues. Germline V gene lookup returns CDR1 MNHEY and CDR2 SVGAGI. Trimming took off 6 bases at V and 4 bases at J, with 16 bases between the two ends. CDR3 DNA sequence: TGTGCCAGCAGCCCTCGTGGGGCCGCGTACAATGAGCAGTTCTTC. Translated, it gives CASSPRGAAYNEQFF.

This clone was seen only a few times. This sequence joins TRBV29-1 and TRBJ1-1; D remains ambiguous. Trimming removed 3 bases from V and 4 bases from J, with 15 bases in between. Germline V gene data show CDR1 as SQVTM and CDR2 as ANQGSEA. The CDR3 totals 14 residues. The CDR3 region is CSVESGEGVTEAFF. In DNA form, the CDR3 reads TGCAGCGTTGAGTCCGGAGAAGGAGTCACTGAAGCTTTCTTT.

This clone has just a few counts. The chain employs TRBV4-1 and TRBJ2-1; D gene ambiguous. V lost 5 bases and J 6 bases, leaving 20 bases between the germline ends. Germline assignment: CDR1 MGHRA and CDR2 YSYEKL. The CDR3 loop spans 16 amino acids. The CDR3 DNA reads TGCGCCAGCAGCGCCCGCGAGGTTAGCATGGGCAATGAGCAGTTCTTC. Translating it yields CASSAREVSMGNEQFF.

The chain has TRBV4-1 and TRBJ2-7; 7 bases are a match to TRBD2. The V and J ends lost 1 base and 1 base, in that order; junction bases with no gene match: 4. CDR1 is MGHRA, CDR2 YSYEKL, per germline. The CDR3 is 15 amino acids. The CDR3 sequence: CASSQGERGSYEQYF. The CDR3 coding sequence is TGCGCCAGCAGCCAAGGCGAGCGGGGTTCCTACGAGCAGTACTTC.

This clone was seen only a few times. J is TRBJ1-1 and V is TRBV4-2, with D possibly being TRBD1 (5 bases). Trimming took 2 bases from V and 0 from J, leaving 10 bases between them. The germline CDR1 and CDR2 sequences are LGHNA and YNFKEQ. This CDR3 spans 15 amino acids. CDR3 in amino acids: CASSQQAGLNTEAFF. The CDR3 DNA is TGTGCCAGCAGCCAACAAGCAGGGTTGAACACTGAAGCTTTCTTT.

The J gene is TRBJ2-1, the V gene TRBV19; D tentatively fits TRBD1 or TRBD2 (6 bases each). V lost 3 bases to trimming and J lost 9 bases, with 15 bases between them. Germline assignment: CDR1 LNHDA and CDR2 SQIVND (reference sequence). The length of the CDR3 is 14 residues. CDR3: CASSIGGRTPEQFF. Here the CDR3 DNA reads TGTGCCAGTAGTATTGGGGGGCGGACTCCTGAGCAGTTCTTC. The full variable domain, its missing parts supplied by reference TRBV19 and TRBJ2-1, is DGGITQSPKYLFRKEGQNVTLSCEQNLNHDAMYWYRQDPGQGLRLIYYSQIVNDFQKGDIAEGYSVSREKKESFPLTVTSAQKNPTAFYLCASSIGGRTPEQFFGPGTRLTVL.

With respect to this clone: A much more abundant neighbour one base away suggests this may be a read error. The chain uses TRBV6-1 and TRBJ1-5, with 7 bases lining up with TRBD1. The CDR3 loop spans 15 amino acids. The germline V gene has CDR1 MNHNS and CDR2 SASEGT. V shed 6 bases and J 4 bases; nucleotides not matched to a gene: 9. CDR3 sequence: CASRATGDWNQPQHF. CDR3 DNA sequence: TGTGCCAGCAGGGCCACAGGGGATTGGAATCAGCCCCAGCATTTT.